Described below is a single TCR beta chain sequence and its context. Antigen: not known. The protocol was immunoSEQ multiplex PCR, while the TCRdb copy is restricted to in-frame clones and leaves out a portion. Among more than 50,000 clones, 70% to 90% were seen once, and the ten largest hold about 3.9%. The sample belongs to a study of T cell responses to AZD1222 COVID-19 vaccine. As for the study in general: Both about-4-week and about-12-week second-dose recipients were combined. Study-wide findings and caveats: Of spike-specific TCRs, nearly half reportedly target regions left unmutated in variants. Donors in the cohort were predominantly white British and more often female, and clonal diversity was possibly underestimated. Sampled repertoires all dated from after the peak T cell response.

V lost 2 bases, J lost 0 bases, and 2 bases lay in between. The germline gives CDR1 MNHNS, CDR2 SASEGT. The CDR3 is 14 residues long. This sequence originates from an adult in good health. The source material was peripheral blood, sampled on day 0 of AZD1222 vaccination. The chain uses TRBV6-1 and TRBJ2-6; D gene ambiguous. This CDR3 reads CASSELSGANVLTF. CDR3 DNA: TGTGCCAGCAGTGAACTCTCTGGGGCCAACGTCCTGACTTTC.